The 28 T cell receptor beta chains in this list originate from one sample, sequenced in a study of blood T cell repertoires in COVID-19. TCRdb's copy holds only in-frame clones and misses some; the assay was immunoSEQ multiplex PCR. The sample lists some 50,000 clones, 70% to 90% occurring once. Sequenced input: peripheral blood. The receptor source for this set is a human donor in a cohort sampled during active COVID-19.

This chain uses TRBV28 with TRBJ1-1; maybe TRBD1 (6 bases). This CDR3 is 15 amino acids long. V dropped 3 bases and J dropped 6 bases, with 17 bases sitting between them. Germline values: CDR1 MDHEN, CDR2 SYDVKM. CDR3: CASSFLSGGEPEAFF. The CDR3 bases are TGTGCCAGCAGTTTTCTTTCGGGGGGCGAACCTGAAGCTTTCTTT.

This rearrangement joins TRBV6-5 to TRBJ2-1, with 10 bases identical to TRBD2. Germline trimming cut 0 bases from V and 9 bases from J; bases unmatched to any gene: 5. This CDR3 region has 15 residues. CDR1 is MNHEY and CDR2 is SVGAGI in the germline V gene. CDR3 coding DNA: TGTGCCAGCAGTTACTCCCCTAGCGGGAGTAGTGAGCAGTTCTTC. Encoded protein: CASSYSPSGSSEQFF.

The genes are TRBV5-1 and TRBJ2-3; D not resolved. The V gene's germline CDR1 is SGHRS and CDR2 YFSETQ. The CDR3 covers 13 residues. Trimming pared 4 bases from V and 6 bases from J, leaving 12 bases between. This CDR3 is CASSPGYTDTQYF. The CDR3 DNA follows: TGCGCCAGCAGCCCCGGGTATACGGATACGCAGTATTTT.

The chain recombines TRBV11-3 with TRBJ1-3, with TRBD1 as a possible D gene (5 bases). This CDR3 has 14 amino acids. Trimming took off 6 bases at V and 1 base at J, with 10 bases between the two ends. Germline V gene data show CDR1 as SGHNT and CDR2 as YENEEA. Written as DNA, the CDR3 is TGTGCCAGCAGTGGGGCGCCTTCTGGAAACACCATATATTTT. Its translation is CASSGAPSGNTIYF.

This rearrangement joins TRBV5-1 to TRBJ2-3, with 11 bases lining up with TRBD1. J lost 5 bases, V lost 0 bases, and 8 bases had no gene match. This CDR3 is built from 17 residues. Germline CDR1 and CDR2: SGHRS and YFSETQ. CDR3 sequence reads: CASSLGWTGGGGDTQYF. DNA for the CDR3: TGCGCCAGCAGCTTGGGTTGGACAGGGGGCGGTGGAGATACGCAGTATTTT.

The chain uses TRBV30 and TRBJ1-6; no clear D. Germline assignment: CDR1 GTSNPN and CDR2 SVGIG (reference sequence). The CDR3 has 15 residues. Trimming removed 6 bases at V and 1 base at J, with 13 bases between. CDR3 sequence: CACTLTGSYNSPLHF. The CDR3 DNA sequence: TGTGCCTGTACCCTCACGGGGTCCTATAATTCACCCCTCCACTTT.

The J gene is TRBJ2-7, the V gene TRBV29-1, with 8 bases matching TRBD2. The CDR3 contains 11 residues. Germline values: CDR1 SQVTM, CDR2 ANQGSEA. J was trimmed by 6 bases and V by 6 bases; bases with no gene match: 4. CDR3 residues: CSVGAGGEQYF. In nucleotides, the CDR3 is TGCAGCGTCGGGGCGGGGGGCGAGCAGTACTTC.

V gene TRBV28 combines with J gene TRBJ2-7, with 9 bases fitting TRBD1. With 4 bases clipped from V and 0 bases from J, the junction kept 4 bases outside the gene matches. Germline V gene data show CDR1 as MDHEN and CDR2 as SYDVKM. The CDR3 consists of 15 residues. For the CDR3, the DNA is TGTGCCAGCAGTTCCCCGGACAGGGGCTCCTACGAGCAGTACTTC. Residues: CASSSPDRGSYEQYF.

The chain couples TRBV7-2 to TRBJ2-1; the match to TRBD2 covers 9 bases. Germline V lookup: CDR1 SGHTA, CDR2 FQGNSA. This CDR3 has 13 residues. Trimming removed 4 bases from V and 15 bases from J; junction bases left unmatched: 10. CDR3 nucleotide sequence: TGTGCCAGCAGCTCTTTGACTAGCGGAGGTATGTTCTTC. Its translation is CASSSLTSGGMFF. The complete variable domain, with remaining parts taken from reference TRBV7-2 and TRBJ2-1, reads GAGVSQSPSNKVTEKGKDVELRCDPISGHTALYWYRQSLGQGLEFLIYFQGNSAPDKSGLPSDRFSAERTGGSVSTLTIQRTQQEDSAVYLCASSSLTSGGMFFGPGTRLTVL.

The chain recombines TRBV5-6 with TRBJ2-7; 7 nucleotides align to TRBD1. In germline, CDR1 is SGHDT, CDR2 YYEEEE. The junction had 7 bases not matched to a gene; V was cut back by 2 bases and J by 2 bases. This CDR3 comprises 15 residues. CDR3 amino acids: CASSLQGLAPYEQYF. CDR3 DNA sequence: TGTGCCAGCAGCTTACAGGGGCTAGCACCCTACGAGCAGTACTTC.

The rearrangement uses TRBV5-1 and TRBJ1-2; D gene unclear. The V gene lost 0 bases and the J gene lost 4 bases, with 7 bases spanning the gap. CDR3 size: 13 residues. Per germline, CDR1 SGHRS and CDR2 YFSETQ. The CDR3 sequence: CASSLEPSYGYTF. Here the CDR3 DNA reads TGCGCCAGCAGCTTGGAACCGAGCTATGGCTACACCTTC.

The chain combines TRBV18 with TRBJ1-2; the D is unclear. V was cut by 0 bases and J by 0 bases, with 11 bases left in between. Germline V gene sequence: CDR1 KGHSH, CDR2 LQKENI. The CDR3 runs to 16 residues. CDR3 in amino acids: CASSPPVVGSNYGYTF. CDR3 sequence (DNA): TGTGCCAGCTCACCACCTGTTGTGGGCTCTAACTATGGCTACACCTTC.

This clone has a count of ten or more. J is TRBJ2-1 and V is TRBV7-9, with TRBD2 identical over 9 bases. This CDR3 has 17 amino acids. Germline loops: CDR1 SEHNR, CDR2 FQNEAQ (reference sequence). V lost 1 base to trimming and J lost 0 bases; unmatched junction nucleotides: 4. The CDR3 nucleotides are TGTGCCAGCAGCTTAGTTCCTAGCGGGATCTCCTACAATGAGCAGTTCTTC. Translation: CASSLVPSGISYNEQFF.

The chain's CDR3 is CSVVRLTGNYGYTF. CDR3 DNA sequence: TGCAGCGTTGTACGGCTCACGGGTAACTATGGCTACACCTTC. This rearrangement joins TRBV29-1 to TRBJ1-2; D call uncertain. There are 14 residues in the CDR3. Between the trimmed V and J ends, which lost 4 bases and 1 base, there was a span of 13 bases. The germline V gene has CDR1 SQVTM and CDR2 ANQGSEA.

This chain uses TRBV27 with TRBJ2-1; weak D call: TRBD2 (6 bases). This CDR3 comprises 13 residues. Trimming took off 6 bases at V and 4 bases at J, with 10 bases between the two ends. Per the germline V gene, CDR1 is MNHEY and CDR2 is SMNVEV (reference sequence). The CDR3 loop is CASSGTVYNEQFF. CDR3 DNA sequence: TGTGCCAGCAGCGGGACTGTTTACAATGAGCAGTTCTTC.

Written as DNA, the CDR3 is TGTGCCAGCAGCGGTACAGGGAATGGAGGTCAGCCCCAGCATTTT. It yields the protein CASSGTGNGGQPQHF. The rearrangement uses TRBV3-1 (or the pseudogene TRBV3-2) and TRBJ1-5; D is possibly TRBD1 (6 bases). Looked up from germline, CDR1 is LGHDT and CDR2 is YNNKEL (reference sequence). V was cut by 5 bases and J by 6 bases, with 17 bases left in between. The CDR3 loop spans 15 amino acids.

About this clone: At one end the junction does not follow the germline gene, possibly because of a read error. The chain carries TRBV6-1 and TRBJ1-6; 7 bases fit TRBD1. The germline V gene has CDR1 MNHNS and CDR2 SASEGT. The CDR3 spans 17 residues. CDR3 in amino acids: CASTESHQDRSYSPLHF. The CDR3 DNA follows: TGTGCCAGCACTGAATCCCATCAGGACAGGTCGTATTCACCCCTCCACTTT.

This chain joins TRBV28 and TRBJ1-3; possibly TRBD1 for D (6 bases). This CDR3 is built from 15 residues. Germline assignment: CDR1 MDHEN and CDR2 SYDVKM. Trimming removed 7 bases at V and 6 bases at J, with 19 bases between. The chain's CDR3 is CASNRVGADANTIYF. CDR3 DNA: TGTGCCAGCAACAGGGTAGGGGCTGATGCAAACACCATATATTTT.

Written as DNA, the CDR3 is TGTGCCAGCAGTTACCGAGTCGCCGAGACCCAGTACTTC. This encodes CASSYRVAETQYF. The chain couples TRBV12-3 or TRBV12-4 to TRBJ2-5; no clear D gene. The germline V and J ends were trimmed by 4 bases and 5 bases, with 11 bases remaining between them. The CDR3 runs to 13 residues.

The V gene is TRBV10-3, the J gene TRBJ2-1; TRBD1 agrees at 9 bases. V dropped 4 bases and J dropped 5; count of bases not matched to a gene: 6. This CDR3 comprises 15 residues. Germline V gene data show CDR1 as ENHRY and CDR2 as SYGVKD. The CDR3 protein is CAISAGTGSHNEQFF. CDR3 nucleotide sequence: TGTGCCATCAGTGCCGGGACAGGGTCCCACAATGAGCAGTTCTTC.

The chain joins TRBV7-8 to TRBJ2-5, with 7 positions matching TRBD1. The CDR3 is made up of 15 amino acids. After removal of 4 bases from V and 5 bases from J, the junction contained 10 bases not matched to a gene. Looked up from germline, CDR1 is SGHVS and CDR2 is FQNEAQ. The CDR3 region is CASSSQLQGFETQYF. The CDR3 DNA reads TGTGCCAGCAGCTCTCAGTTACAGGGGTTTGAGACCCAGTACTTC.

V is TRBV28 and J is TRBJ1-1; TRBD1 matches 7 bases. The trim removed 6 bases at V and 2 bases at J, leaving 15 bases unmatched. Germline loops: CDR1 MDHEN, CDR2 SYDVKM. The CDR3 runs to 17 residues. CDR3 protein: CASSYRGPGKVNTEAFF. CDR3 nucleotides: TGTGCCAGCAGCTACAGGGGTCCGGGGAAGGTAAACACTGAAGCTTTCTTT.

V and J are TRBV6-6 and TRBJ2-3; 10 bases align to TRBD2. CDR3 length: 16 amino acids. The ends lost 0 bases at V and 5 bases at J; junction bases unmatched: 5. Looked up from germline, CDR1 is MNHNY and CDR2 is SVGAGI (reference sequence). CDR3 DNA sequence: TGTGCCAGCAGTTACTCTCCAGCGGGAGGGAAAGATACGCAGTATTTT. Translation gives CASSYSPAGGKDTQYF.

V gene TRBV6-2 or TRBV6-3 combines with J gene TRBJ1-1; 7 bases are shared with TRBD1. The V and J ends lost 6 bases and 10 bases, in that order; junction bases with no gene match: 5. The CDR3 is 11 amino acids. Germline CDR1 is MNHEY and CDR2 is SVGEGT. DNA for the CDR3: TGTGCCAGCAGCGAGACAGGGCGAGCTTTCTTT. This translates into CASSETGRAFF.

The CDR3 nucleotides are TGCGCCAGCAGCTTGGAGCCCCTCGGAGGCACAGATACGCAGTATTTT. It codes for CASSLEPLGGTDTQYF. The genes are TRBV5-1 and TRBJ2-3; no clear D gene. Trimming shortened V by 0 bases and J by 1 base, and 12 bases separated the two germline ends. The CDR3 contains 16 residues. Germline CDR1 and CDR2: SGHRS and YFSETQ.

This chain uses TRBV28 with TRBJ2-7, with a possible D match to TRBD2 (5 bases). Germline V lookup: CDR1 MDHEN, CDR2 SYDVKM. This CDR3 has 15 residues. Trimming pared 6 bases from V and 0 bases from J, leaving 15 bases between. The DNA for the CDR3 is TGTGCCAGCAGGACCGTCTTCGGACTCTCCTACGAGCAGTACTTC. This gives the protein CASRTVFGLSYEQYF.

The V gene is TRBV27, the J gene TRBJ2-6, with 12 positions matching TRBD2. The ends lost 5 bases at V and 0 bases at J; junction bases unmatched: 8. This CDR3 is 19 amino acids long. Germline V lookup: CDR1 MNHEY, CDR2 SMNVEV (reference sequence). The CDR3 loop reads CASSVRLAGGPSGANVLTF. CDR3 bases: TGTGCCAGCAGTGTACGCCTAGCGGGGGGGCCCTCTGGGGCCAACGTCCTGACTTTC.

The gene calls are TRBV6-6 and TRBJ2-1, with TRBD1 matching over 9 bases. The V gene end was trimmed by 6 bases and the J gene end by 6 bases; junction bases not matched to a gene: 9. The CDR3 runs 15 residues. Per the germline V gene, CDR1 is MNHNY and CDR2 is SVGAGI (reference sequence). CDR3 bases: TGTGCCAGCAGCCCACAGGGACAGGGTGGCAATGAGCAGTTCTTC. Protein sequence: CASSPQGQGGNEQFF.